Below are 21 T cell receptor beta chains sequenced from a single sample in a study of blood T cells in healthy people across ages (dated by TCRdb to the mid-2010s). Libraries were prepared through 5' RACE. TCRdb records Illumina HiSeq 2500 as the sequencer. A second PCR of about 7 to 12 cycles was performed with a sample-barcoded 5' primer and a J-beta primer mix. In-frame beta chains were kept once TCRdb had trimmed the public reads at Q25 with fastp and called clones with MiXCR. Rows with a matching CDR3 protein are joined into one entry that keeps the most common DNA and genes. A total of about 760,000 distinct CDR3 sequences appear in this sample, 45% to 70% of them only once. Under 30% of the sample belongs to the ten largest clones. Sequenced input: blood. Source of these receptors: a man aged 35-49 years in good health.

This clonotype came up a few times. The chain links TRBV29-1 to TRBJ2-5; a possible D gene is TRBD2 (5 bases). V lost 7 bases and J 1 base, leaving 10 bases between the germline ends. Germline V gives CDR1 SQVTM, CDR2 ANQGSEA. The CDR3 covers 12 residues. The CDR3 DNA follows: TGCAGCGGGGCAGAGGGCCAAGAGACCCAGTACTTC. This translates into CSGAEGQETQYF.

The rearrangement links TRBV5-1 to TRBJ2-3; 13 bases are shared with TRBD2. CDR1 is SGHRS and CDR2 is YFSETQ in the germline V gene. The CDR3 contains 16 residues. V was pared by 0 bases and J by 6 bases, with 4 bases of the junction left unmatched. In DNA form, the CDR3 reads TGCGCCAGCAGCTTGGCCGGGACTAGCGGGAAGGATACGCAGTATTTT. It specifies CASSLAGTSGKDTQYF.

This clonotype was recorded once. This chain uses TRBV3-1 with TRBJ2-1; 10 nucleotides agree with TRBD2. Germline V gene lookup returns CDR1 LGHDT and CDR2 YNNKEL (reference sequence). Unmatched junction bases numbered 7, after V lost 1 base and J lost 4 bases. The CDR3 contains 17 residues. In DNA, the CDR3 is TGTGCCAGCAGCCAAGCCGTCGCTAGCGGGGGATACAATGAGCAGTTCTTC. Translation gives CASSQAVASGGYNEQFF.

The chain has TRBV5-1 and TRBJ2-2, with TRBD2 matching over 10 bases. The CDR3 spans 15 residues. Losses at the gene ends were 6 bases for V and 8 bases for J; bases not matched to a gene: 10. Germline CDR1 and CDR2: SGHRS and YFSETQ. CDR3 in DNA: TGCGCCAGCACTCAGGCTAGCGGGAGTCTGGGGGAGCTGTTTTTT. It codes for CASTQASGSLGELFF.

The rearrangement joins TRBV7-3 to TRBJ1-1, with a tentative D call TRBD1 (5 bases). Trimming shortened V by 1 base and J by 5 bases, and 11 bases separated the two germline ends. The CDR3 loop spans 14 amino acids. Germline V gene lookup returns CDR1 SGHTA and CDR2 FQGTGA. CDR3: CASSLRGGLTEAFF. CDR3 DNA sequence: TGTGCCAGCAGCTTAAGGGGGGGGTTAACTGAAGCTTTCTTT.

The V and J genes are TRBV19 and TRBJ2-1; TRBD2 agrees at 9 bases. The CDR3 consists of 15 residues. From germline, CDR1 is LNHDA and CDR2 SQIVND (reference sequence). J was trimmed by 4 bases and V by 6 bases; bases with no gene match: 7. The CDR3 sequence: CASRTSGLTYNEQFF. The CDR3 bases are TGTGCCAGTAGGACTAGCGGTCTTACTTACAATGAGCAGTTCTTC.

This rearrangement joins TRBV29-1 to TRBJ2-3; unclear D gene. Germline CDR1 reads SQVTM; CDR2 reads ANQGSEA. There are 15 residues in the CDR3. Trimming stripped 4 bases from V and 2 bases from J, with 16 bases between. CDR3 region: CSVVVPKTNTDTQYF. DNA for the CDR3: TGCAGCGTTGTCGTGCCTAAAACAAACACAGATACGCAGTATTTT.

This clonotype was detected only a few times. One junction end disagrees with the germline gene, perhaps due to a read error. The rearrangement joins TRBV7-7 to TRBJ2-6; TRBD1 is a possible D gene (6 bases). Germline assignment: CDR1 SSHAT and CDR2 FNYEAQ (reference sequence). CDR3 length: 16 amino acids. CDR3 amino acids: CASSSGQTSGANVLTF. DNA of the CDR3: TGTGCTAGCAGCTCCGGACAGACATCTGGGGCCAACGTCCTGACTTTC.

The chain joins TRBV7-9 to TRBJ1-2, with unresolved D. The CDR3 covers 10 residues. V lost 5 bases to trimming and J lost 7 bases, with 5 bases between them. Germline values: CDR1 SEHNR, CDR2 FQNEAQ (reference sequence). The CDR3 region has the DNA TGTGCCAGCAGCACAGTTGGCTACACCTTC. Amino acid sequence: CASSTVGYTF.

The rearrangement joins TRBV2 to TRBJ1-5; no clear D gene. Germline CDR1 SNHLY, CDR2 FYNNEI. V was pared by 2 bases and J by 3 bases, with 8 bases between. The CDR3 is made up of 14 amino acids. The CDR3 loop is CASSERELNQPQHF. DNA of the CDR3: TGTGCCAGCAGTGAACGGGAACTCAATCAGCCCCAGCATTTT.

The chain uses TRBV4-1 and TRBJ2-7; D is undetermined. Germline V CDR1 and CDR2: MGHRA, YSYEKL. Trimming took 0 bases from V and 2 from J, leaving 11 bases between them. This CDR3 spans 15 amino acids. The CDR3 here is CASSQDESVPYEQYF. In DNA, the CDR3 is TGCGCCAGCAGCCAAGATGAAAGCGTACCCTACGAGCAGTACTTC.

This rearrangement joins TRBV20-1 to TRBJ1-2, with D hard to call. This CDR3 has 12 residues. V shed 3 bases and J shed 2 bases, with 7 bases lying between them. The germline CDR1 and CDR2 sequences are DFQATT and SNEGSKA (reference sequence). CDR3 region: CSASEQNYGYTF. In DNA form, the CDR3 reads TGCAGTGCTAGCGAACAGAACTATGGCTACACCTTC.

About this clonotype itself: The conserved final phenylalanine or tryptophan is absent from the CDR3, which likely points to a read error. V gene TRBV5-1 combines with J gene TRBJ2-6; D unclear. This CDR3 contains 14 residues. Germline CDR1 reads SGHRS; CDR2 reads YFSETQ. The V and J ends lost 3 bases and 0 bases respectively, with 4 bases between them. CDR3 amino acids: CASSSDSGANVLTI. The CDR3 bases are TGCGCCAGCAGCTCCGACTCTGGGGCCAACGTCCTGACTATC.

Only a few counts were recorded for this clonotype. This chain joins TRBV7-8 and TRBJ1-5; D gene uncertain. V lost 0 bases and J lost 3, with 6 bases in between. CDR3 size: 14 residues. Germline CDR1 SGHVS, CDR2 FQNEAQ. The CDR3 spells CASSLAGNNQPQHF. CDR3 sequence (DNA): TGTGCCAGCAGCTTAGCAGGGAACAATCAGCCCCAGCATTTT.

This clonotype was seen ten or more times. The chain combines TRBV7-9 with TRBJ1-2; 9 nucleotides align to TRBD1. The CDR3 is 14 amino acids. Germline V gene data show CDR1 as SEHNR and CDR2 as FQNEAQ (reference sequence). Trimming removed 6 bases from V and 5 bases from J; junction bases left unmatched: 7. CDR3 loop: CASSLGQGLYGYTF. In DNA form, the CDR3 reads TGTGCCAGCAGTCTGGGACAGGGCTTATATGGCTACACCTTC.

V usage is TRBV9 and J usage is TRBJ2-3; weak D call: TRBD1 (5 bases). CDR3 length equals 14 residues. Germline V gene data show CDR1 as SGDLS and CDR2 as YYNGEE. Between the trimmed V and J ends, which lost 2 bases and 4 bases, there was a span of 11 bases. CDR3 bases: TGTGCCAGCAGCGTCCGCAGGGCGTCAGATACGCAGTATTTT. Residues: CASSVRRASDTQYF.

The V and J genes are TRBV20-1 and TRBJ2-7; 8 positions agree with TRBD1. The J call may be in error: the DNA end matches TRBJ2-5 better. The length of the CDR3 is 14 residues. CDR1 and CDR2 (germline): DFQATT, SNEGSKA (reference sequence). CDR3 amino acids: CSASRAGGMETQYF. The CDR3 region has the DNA TGCAGTGCTAGCAGGGCAGGGGGCATGGAGACCCAGTACTTC.

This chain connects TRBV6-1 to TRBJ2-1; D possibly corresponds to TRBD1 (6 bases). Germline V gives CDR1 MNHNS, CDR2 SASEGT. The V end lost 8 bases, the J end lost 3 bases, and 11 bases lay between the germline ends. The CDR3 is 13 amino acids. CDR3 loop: CASVLQGYNEQFF. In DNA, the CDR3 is TGTGCCAGCGTATTACAGGGCTACAATGAGCAGTTCTTC.

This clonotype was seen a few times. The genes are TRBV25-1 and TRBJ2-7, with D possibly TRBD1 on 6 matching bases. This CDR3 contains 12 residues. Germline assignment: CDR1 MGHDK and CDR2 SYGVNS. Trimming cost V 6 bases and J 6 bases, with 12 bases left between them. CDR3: CASSLGTTEQYF. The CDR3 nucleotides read TGTGCCAGCAGCCTAGGGACAACCGAGCAGTACTTC.

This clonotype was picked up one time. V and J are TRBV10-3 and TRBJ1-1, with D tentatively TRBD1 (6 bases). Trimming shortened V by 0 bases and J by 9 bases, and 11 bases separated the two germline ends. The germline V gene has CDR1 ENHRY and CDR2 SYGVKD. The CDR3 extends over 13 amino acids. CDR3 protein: CAISESAGDQAFF. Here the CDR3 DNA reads TGTGCCATCAGTGAGTCGGCAGGGGATCAAGCTTTCTTT.

The CDR3 region has the DNA TGTGCCAGCAGCCAGGGACATCGGTATCCCACTGAAGCTTTCTTT. Protein: CASSQGHRYPTEAFF. J is TRBJ1-1 and V is TRBV7-2, with D perhaps matching TRBD1 (6 bases). The CDR3 is 15 residues long. The ends were cut back, 5 bases at V and 4 bases at J, with 17 bases in the middle. Germline V lookup: CDR1 SGHTA, CDR2 FQGNSA.